One sample yielded the 14 T cell receptor beta chains listed below, sequenced in a study of cytomegalovirus exposure and HLA in healthy donors. Amplification used 60 Vbeta primers and 13 Jbeta primers. TCRdb's table, derived via immunoSEQ multiplex PCR, lists solely in-frame clones and lacks some. The sample includes about 110,000 clones, about four fifths seen only once; the top ten take under 2%. The sample consisted of PBMCs. These receptors all come from a man in his fifties or sixties in good health and CMV-seronegative.

The chain couples TRBV19 to TRBJ2-3, with TRBD2 identical over 9 bases. The CDR3 loop spans 15 amino acids. Germline V gene lookup returns CDR1 LNHDA and CDR2 SQIVND (reference sequence). V lost 7 bases and J lost 6; bases outside the gene matches: 11. The CDR3 spells CASTPSSGGWDTQYF. As DNA, the CDR3 is TGTGCCAGTACCCCCTCCAGCGGGGGGTGGGATACGCAGTATTTT.

The chain links TRBV5-4 to TRBJ2-2; 9 positions agree with TRBD1. Germline V gene lookup returns CDR1 SGHNT and CDR2 YYREEE (reference sequence). This CDR3 is built from 17 residues. V shed 0 bases, J shed 0 bases, and the junction held 3 bases outside the gene matches. For the CDR3, the DNA is TGTGCCAGCAGCTTGGCCGGGACAGGGACGAACACCGGGGAGCTGTTTTTT. This codes for CASSLAGTGTNTGELFF.

The chain carries TRBV19 and TRBJ1-5, with 8 bases that match TRBD1. The CDR3 sequence is 15 residues long. V dropped 3 bases and J dropped 7; count of bases not matched to a gene: 8. Germline CDR1 LNHDA, CDR2 SQIVND (reference sequence). The CDR3 sequence: CASSIFTGGKQPQHF. In DNA form, the CDR3 reads TGTGCCAGTAGTATCTTTACAGGGGGTAAGCAGCCCCAGCATTTT.

J is TRBJ1-1 and V is TRBV5-1; 8 bases are a match to TRBD1. V shed 4 bases, J shed 5 bases, and the junction held 10 bases outside the gene matches. Germline lookup yields CDR1 SGHRS and CDR2 YFSETQ. CDR3 length: 15 amino acids. In DNA form, the CDR3 reads TGCGCCAGCAGCGCGCAGGGGGCGGAGGGAACTGAAGCTTTCTTT. Its protein product is CASSAQGAEGTEAFF.

As concerns this clone: The sample carries other DNA sequences with the same CDR3. The V gene is TRBV29-1, the J gene TRBJ2-2; TRBD1 matches 10 bases. The CDR3 covers 15 residues. With V trimmed by 4 bases and J by 5 bases, 7 bases remained unmatched. The V gene's germline CDR1 is SQVTM and CDR2 ANQGSEA. CDR3 bases: TGCAGCGTTGCAACCGGGACAGGGGAAACCGGGGAGCTGTTTTTT. The encoded protein is CSVATGTGETGELFF.

The V gene is TRBV11-3, the J gene TRBJ2-1, with D tentatively TRBD2 (7 bases). Per the germline V gene, CDR1 is SGHNT and CDR2 is YENEEA. The CDR3 loop spans 14 amino acids. Trimming took off 1 base at V and 10 bases at J, with 14 bases between the two ends. CDR3 residues: CASSLVAGAREQFF. CDR3 sequence (DNA): TGTGCCAGCAGCTTAGTTGCGGGGGCCAGGGAGCAGTTCTTC. The complete variable domain, with remaining parts taken from reference TRBV11-3 and TRBJ2-1, reads EAGVVQSPRYKIIEKKQPVAFWCNPISGHNTLYWYLQNLGQGPELLIRYENEEAVDDSQLPKDRFSAERLKGVDSTLKIQPAELGDSAVYLCASSLVAGAREQFFGPGTRLTVL.

The V and J genes are TRBV5-1 and TRBJ1-1; 9 bases are shared with TRBD1. The CDR3 sequence is 14 residues long. V trimming: 4 bases; J trimming: 3 bases; junction bases outside the gene matches: 4. In germline, CDR1 is SGHRS, CDR2 YFSETQ. In DNA, the CDR3 is TGCGCCAGCAGCCCCAGGGACAGGGACACTGAAGCTTTCTTT. Protein product: CASSPRDRDTEAFF.

This chain links TRBV6-1 with TRBJ1-4; no clear D gene. CDR3 length equals 13 residues. The germline gives CDR1 MNHNS, CDR2 SASEGT. V was shortened by 6 bases and J by 4 bases, with 9 bases between the two germline ends. CDR3 region: CASRERVNEKLFF. Here the CDR3 DNA reads TGTGCCAGCAGAGAGAGAGTTAATGAAAAACTGTTTTTT.

The J gene is TRBJ1-3, the V gene TRBV21-1. TRBV21-1 is an annotated pseudogene. The CDR3 is 16 residues long. CDR3: CASSKRSRRRGNTIYF. CDR3 nucleotides: TGTGCCAGCAGCAAACGGTCTAGGCGGCGTGGAAACACCATATATTTT.

The chain employs TRBV4-1 and TRBJ1-3; weak D call: TRBD1 (6 bases). This CDR3 has 14 amino acids. V lost 6 bases to trimming and J lost 7 bases, with 16 bases between them. The germline V gene encodes CDR1 MGHRA and CDR2 YSYEKL. This CDR3 reads CASSGRSTGNTIYF. The CDR3 bases are TGCGCCAGCAGTGGTCGTTCAACAGGGAACACCATATATTTT.

This clone was observed a handful of times. The rearrangement links TRBV7-9 to TRBJ1-1; D unclear. This CDR3 contains 11 residues. Germline V lookup: CDR1 SEHNR, CDR2 FQNEAQ (reference sequence). The CDR3 DNA reads as TGTGCGAGCGAGGTAAACACTGAAGCTTTCTTT. Protein product: CASEVNTEAFF.

The rearrangement joins TRBV2 to TRBJ2-1, with TRBD2 identical over 7 bases. This CDR3 comprises 16 residues. Germline CDR1 reads SNHLY; CDR2 reads FYNNEI. The J segment lost 8 bases and the V segment lost 6 bases, leaving 16 bases of the junction unmatched. In DNA, the CDR3 is TGTGCCAGCAGCCTCCTGGGGCGGGGGTTCCGGGATGAGCAGTTCTTC. Amino acid sequence: CASSLLGRGFRDEQFF.

The chain carries TRBV11-2 and TRBJ1-3; no definite D call. The CDR3 length is 17 residues. CDR1 and CDR2 (germline): SGHAT, FQNNGV. Trimming left V 2 bases short and J 2 bases short, with 16 bases between. CDR3 region: CASSLHQGRVPGNTIYF. CDR3 nucleotides: TGTGCCAGCAGCTTACACCAAGGGAGGGTCCCTGGAAACACCATATATTTT.

This clone turned up a few times. The V call is TRBV7-2, the J call TRBJ2-7, with 10 bases identical to TRBD2. Germline CDR1 is SGHTA and CDR2 is FQGNSA. The CDR3 runs to 14 residues. Trimming took 4 bases from V and 7 from J; bases not matched to a gene: 7. The CDR3 loop reads CASSSRAGGLEQYF. The CDR3 DNA is TGTGCCAGCAGCTCCCGAGCGGGGGGGCTAGAGCAGTACTTC.